This record concerns one T cell receptor (beta chain) sequence. This sample was included in a study of blood T cell repertoires in COVID-19. Study overall: Donors in the United States, Italy and Spain gave samples during acute or convalescent COVID-19. T cells, B-cell-depleted T cells, or PBMCs supplied cDNA or gDNA.

In the source study's methods: Quantification of nucleated cells was approximated via reference gene primer amplification. Using immunoSEQ multiplex PCR, the repertoire was profiled, and TCRdb retains in-frame clones only, with some absent. Clone size and V and J calls were adopted from that table, with D and trimming inferred from the DNA. Altogether under 200,000 clones are present, 80% to 90% being singletons, with the ten largest covering roughly 3.9%. CDR1 SGHRS and CDR2 YFSETQ come from the germline V gene. The CDR3 contains 14 residues. The V and J ends lost 1 base and 6 bases respectively, with 11 bases between them.

This chain uses TRBV5-1 with TRBJ1-5; D gene ambiguous. The TCR was taken from a young man with active or convalescent COVID-19. Sequencing was performed on peripheral blood. The CDR3 is CASSLMEGGQPQHF. Here the CDR3 DNA reads TGCGCCAGCAGCTTGATGGAGGGCGGTCAGCCCCAGCATTTT.